The T cell receptor (beta chain) under discussion was sequenced for a study of blood T cell repertoires in COVID-19. Looking at the study overall: COVID-19 samples collected from the United States, Italy and Spain covered acute and convalescent phases. PBMCs, B-cell-depleted T cells, or T cells were the source of the cDNA or gDNA that made up the material.

Per the study methods: Amplified reference gene primers provided the basis for estimating nucleated cell counts. This table comes from immunoSEQ multiplex PCR, and its TCRdb copy is limited to in-frame clones, with some not included. V, J and clone size are taken as reported in that table, and D and trimming were inferred from the DNA itself. The table includes tens of thousands of clones, around 90% detected once. The TCR comes from a woman of 80 years or more with active or convalescent COVID-19. The material sequenced was peripheral blood.

For the CDR3, the DNA is TGTGCCAGCAGTTACGGACATTCAACGGGCTACACCTTC. Translated, it gives CASSYGHSTGYTF. This chain joins TRBV6-5 and TRBJ1-2, with D possibly TRBD1 on 5 matching bases. The CDR3 covers 13 residues. Trimming removed 2 bases from V and 8 bases from J, with 12 bases in between. Germline CDR1 and CDR2: MNHEY and SVGAGI.